Reported below is one T cell receptor beta chain. These data come from a study of blood T cells in healthy people across ages. V lost 1 base to trimming and J lost 11 bases; unmatched junction nucleotides: 14. The CDR3 sequence is 15 residues long. Germline CDR1 reads SQVTM; CDR2 reads ANQGSEA. Combining a sample-barcoded 5' primer with a J-beta primer mix, a second PCR ran for 7 to 11 cycles. Via MiXCR, TCRdb re-called the 5' RACE reads, giving one row per CDR3 protein. This sample has over 1,500,000 distinct CDR3 sequences, with 39% found just once. Sequencing was carried out using blood. This rearrangement joins TRBV29-1 to TRBJ2-5, with 9 bases lining up with TRBD1. This receptor was obtained from a human donor in good health. The DNA of the CDR3 is TGCAGCGTTGAAGGGGGACAGGGCGATTACAATGAGCAGTACTTC. It specifies CSVEGGQGDYNEQYF.